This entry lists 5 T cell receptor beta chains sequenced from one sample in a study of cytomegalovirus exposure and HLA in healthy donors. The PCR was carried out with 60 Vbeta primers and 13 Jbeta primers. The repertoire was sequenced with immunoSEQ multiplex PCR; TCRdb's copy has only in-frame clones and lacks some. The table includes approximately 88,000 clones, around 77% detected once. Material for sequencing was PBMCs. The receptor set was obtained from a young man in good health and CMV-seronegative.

CDR3 amino acids: CASSKSPMPGEGETQYF. The CDR3 DNA follows: TGTGCCAGCAGCAAAAGTCCGATGCCAGGGGAGGGAGAGACCCAGTACTTC. V gene TRBV21-1 combines with J gene TRBJ2-5; TRBD2 is taken as the D call from the table, unchecked against the DNA. TRBV21-1 counts as a pseudogene. The CDR3 sequence is 17 residues long.

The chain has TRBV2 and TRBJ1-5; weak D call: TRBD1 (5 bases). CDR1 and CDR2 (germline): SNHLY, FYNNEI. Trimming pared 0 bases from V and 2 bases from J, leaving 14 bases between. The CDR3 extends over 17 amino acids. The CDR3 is CASSEAPGRVGNQPQHF. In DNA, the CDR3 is TGTGCCAGCAGTGAAGCGCCTGGCAGGGTTGGCAATCAGCCCCAGCATTTT.

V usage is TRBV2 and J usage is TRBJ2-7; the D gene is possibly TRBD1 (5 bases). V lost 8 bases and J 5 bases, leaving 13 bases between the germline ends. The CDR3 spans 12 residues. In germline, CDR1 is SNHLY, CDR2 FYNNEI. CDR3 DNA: TGTGCCAGCGGGGCCCACGGAGACGAGCAGTACTTC. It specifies CASGAHGDEQYF.

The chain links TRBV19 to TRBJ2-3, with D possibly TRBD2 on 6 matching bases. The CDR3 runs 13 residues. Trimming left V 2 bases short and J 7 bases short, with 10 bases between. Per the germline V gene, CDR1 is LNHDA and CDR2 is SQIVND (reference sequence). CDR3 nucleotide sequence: TGTGCCAGTAGTATATCCCGGGAGAATACGCAGTATTTT. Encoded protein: CASSISRENTQYF.

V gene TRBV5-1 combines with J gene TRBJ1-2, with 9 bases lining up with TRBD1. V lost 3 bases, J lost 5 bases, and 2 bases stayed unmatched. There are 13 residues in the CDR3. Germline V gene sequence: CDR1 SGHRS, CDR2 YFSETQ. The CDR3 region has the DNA TGCGCCAGCAGCTACGGACAGGGGTATGGCTACACCTTC. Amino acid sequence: CASSYGQGYGYTF.